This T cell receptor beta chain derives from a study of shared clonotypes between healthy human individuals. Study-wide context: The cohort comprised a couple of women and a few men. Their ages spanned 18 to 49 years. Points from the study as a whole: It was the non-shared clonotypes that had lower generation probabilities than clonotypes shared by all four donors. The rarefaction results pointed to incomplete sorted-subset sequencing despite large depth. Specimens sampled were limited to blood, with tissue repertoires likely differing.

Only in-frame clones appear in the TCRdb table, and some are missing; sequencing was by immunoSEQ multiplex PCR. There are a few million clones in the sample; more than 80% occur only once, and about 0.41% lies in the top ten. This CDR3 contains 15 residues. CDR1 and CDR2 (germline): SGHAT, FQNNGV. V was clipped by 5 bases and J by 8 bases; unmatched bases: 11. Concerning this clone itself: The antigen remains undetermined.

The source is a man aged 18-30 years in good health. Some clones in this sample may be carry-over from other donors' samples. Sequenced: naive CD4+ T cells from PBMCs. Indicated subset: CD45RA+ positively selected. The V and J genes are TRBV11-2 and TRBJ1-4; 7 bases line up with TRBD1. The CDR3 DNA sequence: TGTGCCAGCAGCGACCAGGGGGGTCGGGAAGAAAAACTGTTTTTT. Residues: CASSDQGGREEKLFF.